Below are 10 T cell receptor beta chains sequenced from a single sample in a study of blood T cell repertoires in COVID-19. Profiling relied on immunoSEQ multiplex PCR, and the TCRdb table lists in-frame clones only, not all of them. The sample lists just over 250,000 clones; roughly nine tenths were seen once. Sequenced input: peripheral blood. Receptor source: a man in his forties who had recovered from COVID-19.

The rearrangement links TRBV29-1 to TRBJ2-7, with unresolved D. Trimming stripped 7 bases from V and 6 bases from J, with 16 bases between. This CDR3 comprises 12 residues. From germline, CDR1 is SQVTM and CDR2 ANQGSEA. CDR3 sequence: CSALSTLGEQYF. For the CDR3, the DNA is TGCAGCGCCCTCAGTACCCTAGGCGAGCAGTACTTC.

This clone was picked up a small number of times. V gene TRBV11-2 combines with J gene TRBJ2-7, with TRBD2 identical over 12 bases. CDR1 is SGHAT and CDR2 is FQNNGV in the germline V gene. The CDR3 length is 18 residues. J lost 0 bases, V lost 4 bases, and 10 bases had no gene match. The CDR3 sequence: CASSSPTSGSANSYEQYF. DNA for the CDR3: TGTGCCAGCAGCTCCCCGACTAGCGGGAGCGCAAACTCCTACGAGCAGTACTTC.

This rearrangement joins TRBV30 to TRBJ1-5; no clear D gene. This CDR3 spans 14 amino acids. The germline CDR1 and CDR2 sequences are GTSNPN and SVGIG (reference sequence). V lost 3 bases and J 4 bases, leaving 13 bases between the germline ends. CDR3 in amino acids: CAWSVKQKNQPQHF. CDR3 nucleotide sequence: TGTGCCTGGAGCGTAAAACAGAAAAATCAGCCCCAGCATTTT.

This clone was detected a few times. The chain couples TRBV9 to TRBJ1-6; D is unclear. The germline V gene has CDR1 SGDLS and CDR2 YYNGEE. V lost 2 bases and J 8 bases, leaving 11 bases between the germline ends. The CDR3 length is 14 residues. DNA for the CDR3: TGTGCCAGCAGCGTTCGTCATACAGATTCACCCCTCCACTTT. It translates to CASSVRHTDSPLHF.

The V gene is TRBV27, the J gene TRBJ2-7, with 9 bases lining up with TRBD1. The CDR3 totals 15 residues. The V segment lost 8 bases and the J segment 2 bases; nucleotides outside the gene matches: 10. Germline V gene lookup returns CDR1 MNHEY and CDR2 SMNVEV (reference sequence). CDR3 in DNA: TGTGCCAGCTTCGCTGCCGGGACAGGGACCTACGAGCAGTACTTC. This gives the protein CASFAAGTGTYEQYF.

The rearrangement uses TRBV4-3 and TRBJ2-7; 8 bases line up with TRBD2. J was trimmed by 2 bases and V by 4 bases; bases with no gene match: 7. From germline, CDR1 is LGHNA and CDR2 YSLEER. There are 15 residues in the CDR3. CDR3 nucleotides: TGCGCCAGCAGCCCCAAGCTAGCGGGTACCTACGAGCAGTACTTC. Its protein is CASSPKLAGTYEQYF.

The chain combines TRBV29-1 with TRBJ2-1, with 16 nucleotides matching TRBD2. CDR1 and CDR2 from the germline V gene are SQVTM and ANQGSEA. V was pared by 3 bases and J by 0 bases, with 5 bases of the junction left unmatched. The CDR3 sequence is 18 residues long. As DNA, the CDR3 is TGCAGCGTTGAGGGGACTAGCGGGGGGGAGAGCTCCTACAATGAGCAGTTCTTC. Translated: CSVEGTSGGESSYNEQFF.

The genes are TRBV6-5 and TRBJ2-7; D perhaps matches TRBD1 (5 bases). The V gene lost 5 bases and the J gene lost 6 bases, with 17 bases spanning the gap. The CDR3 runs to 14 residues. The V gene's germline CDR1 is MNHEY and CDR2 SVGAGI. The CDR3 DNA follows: TGTGCCAGCAGTCCCGACAGAAGCGCATCCGAGCAGTACTTC. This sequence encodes CASSPDRSASEQYF.

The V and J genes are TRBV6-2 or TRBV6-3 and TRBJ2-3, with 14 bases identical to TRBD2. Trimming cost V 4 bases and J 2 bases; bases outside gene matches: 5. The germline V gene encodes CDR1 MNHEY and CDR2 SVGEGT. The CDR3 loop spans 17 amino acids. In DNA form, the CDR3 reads TGTGCCAGCAGTTCGGGACTAGCGGGGGCGTTCACAGATACGCAGTATTTT. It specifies CASSSGLAGAFTDTQYF.

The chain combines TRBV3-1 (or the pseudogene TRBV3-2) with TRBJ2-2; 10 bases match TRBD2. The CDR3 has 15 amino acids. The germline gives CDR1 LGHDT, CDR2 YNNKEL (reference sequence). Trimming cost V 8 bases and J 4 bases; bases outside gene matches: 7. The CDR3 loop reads CASSKRGGLTGELFF. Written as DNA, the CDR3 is TGTGCCAGCTCGAAGCGGGGGGGCCTCACCGGGGAGCTGTTTTTT.